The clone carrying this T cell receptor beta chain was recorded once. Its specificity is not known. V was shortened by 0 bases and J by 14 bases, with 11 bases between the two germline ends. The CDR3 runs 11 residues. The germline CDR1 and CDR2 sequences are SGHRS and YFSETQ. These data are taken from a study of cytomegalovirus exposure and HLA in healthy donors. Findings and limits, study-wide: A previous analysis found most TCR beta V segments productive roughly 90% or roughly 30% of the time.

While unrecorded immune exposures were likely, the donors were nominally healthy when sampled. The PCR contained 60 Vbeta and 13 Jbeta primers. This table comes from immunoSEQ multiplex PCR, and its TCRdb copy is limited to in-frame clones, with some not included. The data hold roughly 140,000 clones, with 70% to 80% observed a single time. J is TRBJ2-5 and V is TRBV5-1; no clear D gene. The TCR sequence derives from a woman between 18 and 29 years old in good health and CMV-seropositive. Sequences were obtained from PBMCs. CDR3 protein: CASSLEAEVYF. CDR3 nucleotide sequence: TGCGCCAGCAGCTTGGAAGCCGAGGTATACTTC.